Below, 5 T cell receptor beta chains from the same sample are listed, as sequenced in a study of OX40 agonist ivuxolimab in advanced cancers. Assay used: immunoSEQ multiplex PCR; TCRdb lists only in-frame clones, some missing. The sample includes approximately 110,000 clones, under 95% seen only once; the top ten take under 0.85%. The source material was CD4+ or CD8+ T cells sorted from blood, sampled in a trial of the OX40 agonist ivuxolimab. The receptors originated from an adult with an advanced solid tumor such as melanoma, head and neck, liver or kidney cancer.

This rearrangement joins TRBV2 to TRBJ2-7; D is possibly TRBD1 or TRBD2 (5 bases each). V was shortened by 6 bases and J by 3 bases, with 12 bases between the two germline ends. This CDR3 has 13 residues. CDR1 is SNHLY, CDR2 FYNNEI, per germline. The CDR3: CASSGDGFYEQYF. CDR3 sequence (DNA): TGTGCCAGCAGCGGGGACGGCTTCTACGAGCAGTACTTC.

The V gene is TRBV5-1, the J gene TRBJ1-3, with unresolved D. With 0 bases removed from V and 4 bases from J, the gap between germline ends came to 5 bases. The CDR3 covers 13 residues. Germline values: CDR1 SGHRS, CDR2 YFSETQ. The CDR3 sequence: CASSLGQGNTIYF. The CDR3 nucleotides read TGCGCCAGCAGCTTGGGTCAGGGAAACACCATATATTTT.

The V and J genes are TRBV27 and TRBJ2-7, with D hard to call. The CDR3 covers 14 residues. The ends were cut back, 7 bases at V and 2 bases at J, with 15 bases in the middle. CDR1 is MNHEY and CDR2 is SMNVEV in the germline V gene (reference sequence). The CDR3, as DNA: TGTGCCAGCACCCCTACGGGCGGCACCTACGAGCAGTACTTC. It codes for CASTPTGGTYEQYF.

The rearrangement uses TRBV5-6 and TRBJ1-1; tentative D call: TRBD1 (5 bases). V lost 0 bases, J lost 2 bases, and 8 bases lay in between. CDR3 length: 14 residues. Per the germline V gene, CDR1 is SGHDT and CDR2 is YYEEEE. The CDR3 DNA reads TGTGCCAGCAGCTTGGAAAGGGGTAACACTGAAGCTTTCTTT. Translation gives CASSLERGNTEAFF.

The genes are TRBV5-1 and TRBJ1-1; unclear D gene. The CDR3 consists of 11 residues. Trimming pared 10 bases from V and 4 bases from J, leaving 11 bases between. CDR1 and CDR2 from the germline V gene are SGHRS and YFSETQ. The CDR3 DNA follows: TGCGCCTCTTTCCGGGGCACTGAAGCTTTCTTT. This sequence encodes CASFRGTEAFF.